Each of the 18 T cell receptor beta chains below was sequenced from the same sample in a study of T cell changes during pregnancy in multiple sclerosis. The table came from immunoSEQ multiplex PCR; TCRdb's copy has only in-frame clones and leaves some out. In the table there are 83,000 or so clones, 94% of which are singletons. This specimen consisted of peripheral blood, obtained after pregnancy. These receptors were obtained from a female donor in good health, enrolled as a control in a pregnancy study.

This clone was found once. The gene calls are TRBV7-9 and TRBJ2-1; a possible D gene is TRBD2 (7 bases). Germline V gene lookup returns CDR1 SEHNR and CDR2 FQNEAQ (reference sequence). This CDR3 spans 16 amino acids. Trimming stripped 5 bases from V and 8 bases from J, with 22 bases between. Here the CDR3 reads CASSPSGGGSGDEQFF. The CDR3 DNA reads TGTGCCAGCAGCCCCTCGGGGGGCGGGAGTGGTGATGAGCAGTTCTTC.

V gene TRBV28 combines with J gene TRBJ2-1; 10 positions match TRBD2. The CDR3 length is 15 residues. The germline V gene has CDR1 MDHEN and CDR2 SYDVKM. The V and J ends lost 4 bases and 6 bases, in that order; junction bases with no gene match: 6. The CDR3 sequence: CASSSLAGGINEQFF. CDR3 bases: TGTGCCAGCAGTTCCTTAGCGGGGGGAATCAATGAGCAGTTCTTC.

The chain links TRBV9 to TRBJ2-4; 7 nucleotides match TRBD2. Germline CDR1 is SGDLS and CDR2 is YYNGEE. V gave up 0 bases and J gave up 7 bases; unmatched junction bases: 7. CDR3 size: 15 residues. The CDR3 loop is CASSVGEGWGNIQYF. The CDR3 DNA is TGTGCCAGCAGCGTAGGGGAGGGGTGGGGTAACATTCAGTACTTC.

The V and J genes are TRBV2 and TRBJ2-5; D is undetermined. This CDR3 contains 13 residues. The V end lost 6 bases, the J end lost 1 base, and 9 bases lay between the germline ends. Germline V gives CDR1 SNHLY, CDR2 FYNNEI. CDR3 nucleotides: TGTGCCAGCAGGAGCCATACCCAAGAGACCCAGTACTTC. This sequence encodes CASRSHTQETQYF.

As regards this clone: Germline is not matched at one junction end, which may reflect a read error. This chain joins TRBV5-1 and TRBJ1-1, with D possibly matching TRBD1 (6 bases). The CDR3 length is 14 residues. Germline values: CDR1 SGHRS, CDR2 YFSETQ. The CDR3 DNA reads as TGCGCCAGCAGGTTGGCGGGGGGCAACACTGAAGCTTTCTTT. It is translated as CASRLAGGNTEAFF.

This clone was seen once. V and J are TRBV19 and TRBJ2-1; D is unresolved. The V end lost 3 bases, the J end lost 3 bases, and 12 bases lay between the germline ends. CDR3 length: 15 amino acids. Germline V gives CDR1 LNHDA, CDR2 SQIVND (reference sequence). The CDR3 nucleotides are TGTGCCAGTAGTATTATTGAGAGCAACTACAATGAGCAGTTCTTC. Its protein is CASSIIESNYNEQFF.

CDR3 region: CAITSGDSYEQYF. The DNA for the CDR3 is TGTGCCATCACAAGCGGGGACTCCTACGAGCAGTACTTC. This chain joins TRBV10-3 and TRBJ2-7; TRBD2 matches at 7 bases. The length of the CDR3 is 13 residues. Per the germline V gene, CDR1 is ENHRY and CDR2 is SYGVKD. V lost 7 bases to trimming and J lost 0 bases; unmatched junction nucleotides: 3.

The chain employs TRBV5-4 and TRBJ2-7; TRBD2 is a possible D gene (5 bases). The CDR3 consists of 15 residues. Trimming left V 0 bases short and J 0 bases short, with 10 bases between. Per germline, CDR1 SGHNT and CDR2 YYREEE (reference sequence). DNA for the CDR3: TGTGCCAGCAGCTTGGGATCGGGGAGCTCCTACGAGCAGTACTTC. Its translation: CASSLGSGSSYEQYF.

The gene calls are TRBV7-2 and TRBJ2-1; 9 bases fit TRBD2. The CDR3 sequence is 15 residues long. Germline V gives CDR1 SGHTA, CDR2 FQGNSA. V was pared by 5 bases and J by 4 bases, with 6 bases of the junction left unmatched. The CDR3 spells CASSRGSGGYNEQFF. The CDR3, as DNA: TGTGCCAGCAGCAGGGGTAGCGGGGGTTACAATGAGCAGTTCTTC.

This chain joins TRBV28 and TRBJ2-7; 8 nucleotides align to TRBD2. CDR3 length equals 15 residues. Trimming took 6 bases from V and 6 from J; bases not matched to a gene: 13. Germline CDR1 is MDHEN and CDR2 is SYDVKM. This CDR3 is CASRPPSGSMSEQYF. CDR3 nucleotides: TGTGCCAGCAGGCCTCCGAGCGGGAGTATGAGCGAGCAGTACTTC.

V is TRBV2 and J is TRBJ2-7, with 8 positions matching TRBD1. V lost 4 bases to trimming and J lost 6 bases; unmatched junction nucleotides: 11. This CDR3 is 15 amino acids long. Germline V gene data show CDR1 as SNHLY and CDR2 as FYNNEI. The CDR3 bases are TGTGCCAGCAGTGTGGACAGGGAATACGGGTTCGAGCAGTACTTC. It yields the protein CASSVDREYGFEQYF.

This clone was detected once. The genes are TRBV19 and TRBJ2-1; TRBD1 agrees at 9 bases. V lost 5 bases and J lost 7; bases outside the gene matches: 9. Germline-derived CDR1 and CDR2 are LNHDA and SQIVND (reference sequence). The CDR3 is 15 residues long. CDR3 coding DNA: TGTGCCAGTAGTGTAACAGGGGGCATGCAGAATGAGCAGTTCTTC. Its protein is CASSVTGGMQNEQFF.

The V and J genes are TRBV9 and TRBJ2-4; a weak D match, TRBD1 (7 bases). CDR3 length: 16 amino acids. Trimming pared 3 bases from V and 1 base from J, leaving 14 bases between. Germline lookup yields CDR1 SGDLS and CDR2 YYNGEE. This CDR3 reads CASSADRAGAKNIQYF. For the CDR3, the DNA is TGTGCCAGCAGCGCCGACAGGGCGGGGGCCAAAAACATTCAGTACTTC.

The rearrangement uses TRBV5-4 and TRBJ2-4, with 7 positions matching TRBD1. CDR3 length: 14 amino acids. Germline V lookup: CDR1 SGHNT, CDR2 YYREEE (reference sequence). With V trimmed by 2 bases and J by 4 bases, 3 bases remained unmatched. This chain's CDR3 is CASSFVRGKNIQYF. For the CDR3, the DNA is TGTGCCAGCAGCTTTGTCAGGGGGAAAAACATTCAGTACTTC. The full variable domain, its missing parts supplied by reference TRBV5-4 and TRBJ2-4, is ETGVTQSPTHLIKTRGQQVTLRCSSQSGHNTVSWYQQALGQGPQFIFQYYREEENGRGNFPPRFSGLQFPNYSSELNVNALELDDSALYLCASSFVRGKNIQYFGAGTRLSVL.

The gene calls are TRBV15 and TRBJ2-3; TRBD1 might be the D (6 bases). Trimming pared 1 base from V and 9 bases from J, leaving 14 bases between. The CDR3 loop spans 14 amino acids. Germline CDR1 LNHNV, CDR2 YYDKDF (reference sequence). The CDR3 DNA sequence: TGTGCCACCAGCAGAGTCGCAGGGGCAAAAACGCAGTATTTT. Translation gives CATSRVAGAKTQYF.

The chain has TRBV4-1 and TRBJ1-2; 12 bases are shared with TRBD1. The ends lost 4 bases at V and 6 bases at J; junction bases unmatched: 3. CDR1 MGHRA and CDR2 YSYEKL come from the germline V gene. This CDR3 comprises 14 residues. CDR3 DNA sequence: TGCGCCAGCAGCCCCGGGACAGGGGGCGATGGCTACACCTTC. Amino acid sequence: CASSPGTGGDGYTF.

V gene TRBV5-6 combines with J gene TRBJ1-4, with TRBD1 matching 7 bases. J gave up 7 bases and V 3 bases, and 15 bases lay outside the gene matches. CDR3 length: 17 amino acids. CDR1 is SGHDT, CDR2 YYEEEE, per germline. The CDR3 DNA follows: TGTGCCAGCAGCTCAGACAAAAGACAGGGTTTAGGTGAAAAACTGTTTTTT. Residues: CASSSDKRQGLGEKLFF.

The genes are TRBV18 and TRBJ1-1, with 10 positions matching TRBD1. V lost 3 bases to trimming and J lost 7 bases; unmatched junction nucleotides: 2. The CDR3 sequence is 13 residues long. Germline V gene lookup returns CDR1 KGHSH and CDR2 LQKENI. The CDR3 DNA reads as TGTGCCAGCTCACCCGGACAGGGGGATGAAGCTTTCTTT. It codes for CASSPGQGDEAFF.